The clone carrying this TCR beta chain has more than one count but fewer than ten. This sample stems from a study of tumor-infiltrating lymphocytes in localized non-small cell lung cancer. Looking at the study overall: Patients included smokers and never-smokers with various histologies, some sampled after neoadjuvant chemotherapy.

Germline CDR1 and CDR2: SNHLY and FYNNEI. The CDR3 covers 17 residues. J gave up 2 bases and V 2 bases, and 6 bases lay outside the gene matches. The table came from immunoSEQ multiplex PCR; TCRdb's copy has only in-frame clones and leaves some out. Found here are 13,000 or so clones, around 68% of them singletons; the top ten hold less than 9.5%. This receptor was taken from a human donor with non-small cell lung cancer. Specimen: uninvolved lung tissue not adjacent to the tumor. The rearrangement joins TRBV2 to TRBJ2-4; 10 bases agree with TRBD2. The CDR3, as DNA: TGTGCCAGCAGTGAAAGGGCTAGCGGGAGTTCCAAAAACATTCAGTACTTC. Translated: CASSERASGSSKNIQYF.